A selection of T cell receptor beta chains follows, all from one sample in a study of shared T cell receptors in the human thymus. Some clones are missing from TCRdb's copy, which holds only in-frame ones; the method was immunoSEQ multiplex PCR. Seen here are hundreds of thousands of clones, roughly 85% observed once, and the top ten hold roughly 0.01%. The same sample was also used in a study of human thymus T cells.

Material for sequencing was thymocytes. The receptor set was obtained from a girl under three years old with a congenital heart defect. Each CDR3 is given with its conserved first and last residue. D genes are given only for firm matches. Rows may omit the clone size; those that give it use once, few, many or a size class.

j_call	v_call	clone_size	d_call	cdr3_nt	cdr3_aa
TRBJ2-7	TRBV5-4	few	TRBD1	TGTGCCAGCAGCTTGGGACAGGGCGAGCAGTACTTC	CASSLGQGEQYF
TRBJ1-1	TRBV5-1	once	TRBD1	TGCGCCAGCAGCACTCCCGGGACAGGGAACACTGAAGCTTTCTTT	CASSTPGTGNTEAFF
TRBJ1-1	TRBV6-5	-	TRBD1	TGTGCCAGCAGGGTAAGCGCAGGGGGAGCTGAAGCTTTCTTT	CASRVSAGGAEAFF
TRBJ1-2	TRBV14	-	-	TGTGCCAGCAGCCAAAGCCCCTCCCGCAGGGGCAATGGCTACACCTTC	CASSQSPSRRGNGYTF
TRBJ2-3	TRBV27	once	TRBD2	TGTGCCAGCAGTTTATCCCTAGCGGGACCCACAGATACGCAGTATTTT	CASSLSLAGPTDTQYF
TRBJ2-1	TRBV6-1	-	-	TGTGCCAGCAGGGAGACTAGTGACTACAATGAGCAGTTCTTC	CASRETSDYNEQFF
TRBJ2-1	TRBV6-4	once	TRBD2	TGTGCCAGCAGTTCTAGCGGGGGAGATAACAATGAGCAGTTCTTC	CASSSSGGDNNEQFF
TRBJ2-3	TRBV5-1	-	-	TGCGCCAGCCTGCTAAAGGGGGGCACAGATACGCAGTATTTT	CASLLKGGTDTQYF
TRBJ2-7	TRBV5-1	once	TRBD1	TGCGCCAGCAGCTTGAGGGGACAGGGATCCTACGAGCAGTACTTC	CASSLRGQGSYEQYF
TRBJ2-5	TRBV29-1	-	-	TGCAGCGTTCGTTCTCAACTAGTAGGCCAAGAGACCCAGTACTTC	CSVRSQLVGQETQYF
TRBJ1-2	TRBV4-1	-	TRBD1	TGCGCCATCAAATCCTCCCCTCCGGACAGGGGGTTATGGGGCTACACCTTC	CAIKSSPPDRGLWGYTF
TRBJ2-5	TRBV6-5	-	TRBD1	TGTGCCAGCAGGAGAGACAGGGTTAAGACCCAGTACTTC	CASRRDRVKTQYF
TRBJ2-1	TRBV6-5	-	-	TGTGCCAGCAGTTCTCTCCCCGACAATGAGCAGTTCTTC	CASSSLPDNEQFF
TRBJ1-5	TRBV28	-	TRBD1	TGTGCCAGCAGTTTAGGGGGACAGGGATTCAATAGCAATCAGCCCCAGCATTTT	CASSLGGQGFNSNQPQHF
TRBJ1-1	TRBV5-1	-	-	TGCGCCAGCAGCTTGGTCCCTAGGCGGACTGAAGCTTTCTTT	CASSLVPRRTEAFF
TRBJ1-2	TRBV11-2	-	-	TGTGCCAGCAGCTTAGTAGGGACTGACTCCTATGGCTACACCTTC	CASSLVGTDSYGYTF
TRBJ2-3	TRBV10-2	-	TRBD1	TGCGCCAGCAGTGGCAGACAGGGGAGAAGGGCAGATACGCAGTATTTT	CASSGRQGRRADTQYF
TRBJ2-5	TRBV19	-	TRBD1	TGTGCCAGTAGGAGGACAGGGTTTGAGACCCAGTACTTC	CASRRTGFETQYF
TRBJ1-2	TRBV9	few	-	TGTGCCAGCAGAGCTACCTTAGACGGGTACAACGGTGGCTACACCTTC	CASRATLDGYNGGYTF
TRBJ1-5	TRBV28	-	-	TGTGCCAGCAGTACCGAAGCCAGGGTTAGCAATCAGCCCCAGCATTTT	CASSTEARVSNQPQHF
TRBJ2-7	TRBV18	-	-	TGTGCCAGCTCACCAAGAGTCCACGAGCAGTACTTC	CASSPRVHEQYF
TRBJ2-3	TRBV6-1	-	-	TGTGCCAGCAGTAGGACAGGGAGGGCCGATACGCAGTATTTT	CASSRTGRADTQYF
TRBJ1-2	TRBV6-6	few	-	TGTGCCAGCAGTTGGTCCGCGGATAACTATGGCTACACCTTC	CASSWSADNYGYTF
TRBJ1-3	TRBV11-2	once	-	TGTGCCAGCAGCTTAGTCGAGGGAAAGCGGAACACCATATATTTT	CASSLVEGKRNTIYF
TRBJ2-2	TRBV7-3	-	TRBD2	TGTGCCAGCAGCCCTAGCGGGGGAATGAACACCGGGGAGCTGTTTTTT	CASSPSGGMNTGELFF
TRBJ1-1	TRBV6-5	-	-	TGTGCCAGCAGCTCCTGTCAGGGGCCGAACACTGAAGCTTTCTTT	CASSSCQGPNTEAFF
TRBJ2-3	TRBV5-1	-	-	TGCGCCAGCAGCTTGGGGGGGGGCACAGATACGCAGTATTTT	CASSLGGGTDTQYF
TRBJ2-7	TRBV5-1	-	-	TGCGCCAGCAGCTTGGATTACGAGACAGGACCCTCCTACGAGCAGTACTTC	CASSLDYETGPSYEQYF
TRBJ1-2	TRBV4-3	-	-	TGCGCCAGCAGCCAAGAAGTCCGTCCGGCCAGTCCCGAGGATGGCTACACCTTC	CASSQEVRPASPEDGYTF
TRBJ1-1	TRBV28	-	-	TGTGCCAGCAGTTTATGCATCTGGGGGGGGAACACTGAAGCTTTCTTT	CASSLCIWGGNTEAFF
TRBJ1-2	TRBV29-1	-	TRBD1	TGCAGCGTTAAACCGGGACAGGGGTGGAGCTACACCTTC	CSVKPGQGWSYTF
TRBJ2-2	TRBV14	-	-	TGTGCCAGCAGCCCACTCAGGGCGCGGGGGCACACCGGGGAGCTGTTTTTT	CASSPLRARGHTGELFF
TRBJ1-2	TRBV7-9	-	-	TGTGCCAGCAGCTTAAGTCAGGGGAATTCTGGCTACACCTTC	CASSLSQGNSGYTF
TRBJ2-1	TRBV4-3	-	-	TGCGCCAGCAGCCAACGTTCTTCGGTCTCCTACAATGAGCAGTTCTTC	CASSQRSSVSYNEQFF
TRBJ1-2	TRBV2	-	TRBD1	TGTGCCAGCAGCATGGACAGGGAGGGTGGCTACACCTTC	CASSMDREGGYTF
TRBJ1-1	TRBV5-1	-	TRBD1	TGCGCCAGCAGCACATTGCAGGGGGCGAACACTGAAGCTTTCTTT	CASSTLQGANTEAFF
TRBJ2-3	TRBV12-5	-	-	TGTGCTAGTGGTTTAACCAGGAGCACAGATACGCAGTATTTT	CASGLTRSTDTQYF
TRBJ2-1	TRBV2	-	TRBD2	TGTGCCAGTGTACAGCGGGGGGGCCAGGATGAGCAGTTCTTC	CASVQRGGQDEQFF
TRBJ1-4	TRBV11-2	-	TRBD1	TGTGCCAGCAGCCCCCGACAGGGAGGTGGTCTTAGAACTAATGAAAAACTGTTTTTT	CASSPRQGGGLRTNEKLFF
TRBJ1-5	TRBV19	-	TRBD1	TGTGCCAGTAGTATAACTTACAGGGGGACCCAGCATTTT	CASSITYRGTQHF
TRBJ1-1	TRBV16	-	-	TGTGCCAGCAGCCAATCGATTGTTAACAGGTTGGGCACTGAAGCTTTCTTT	CASSQSIVNRLGTEAFF
TRBJ1-6	TRBV13	-	-	TGTGCCAGCAGCTCCACCCCCGGTGCCAGGAGGAGTTCACCCCTCCACTTT	CASSSTPGARRSSPLHF
TRBJ1-1	TRBV5-1	-	TRBD1	TGCGCCAGCACCGATAACAGGGGGAAGACTGAAGCTTTCTTT	CASTDNRGKTEAFF
TRBJ1-4	TRBV18	-	-	TGTGCCAGCACCTTAGCCCGACAGGATGAAAAACTGTTTTTT	CASTLARQDEKLFF
TRBJ1-2	TRBV7-6	-	-	TGTGCCAGCAGCTCTGACAGAGCTGCAGGCTACACCTTC	CASSSDRAAGYTF
TRBJ2-7	TRBV7-2	-	-	TGTGCCAGCTCCCGAGGGACTTACTACGAGCAGTACTTC	CASSRGTYYEQYF
TRBJ1-2	TRBV4-1	-	TRBD1	TGCGCCAGCAGCCGATGGACAGGGGGTGGCTACACCTTC	CASSRWTGGGYTF
TRBJ2-7	TRBV20-1	-	-	TGCAGTGCTATGGAGCAGAACGAGCAGTACTTC	CSAMEQNEQYF
TRBJ1-1	TRBV15	-	TRBD1	TGTGCCACCAGCAGACCGCTTCCCAGGGGGAGTAAGGGGGCTTTCTTT	CATSRPLPRGSKGAFF
TRBJ1-2	TRBV6-1	few	TRBD1	TGTGCCAGCAGGTCACAGGGGTATGCCTATGGCTACACCTTC	CASRSQGYAYGYTF
TRBJ1-6	TRBV29-1	-	-	TGCAGCGTTCTCTTTTCAGGGTATAATTCACCCCTCCACTTT	CSVLFSGYNSPLHF
TRBJ1-1	TRBV5-6	-	TRBD1	TGTGCCAGCAGCGATATGACAGGGCCGAACACTGAAGCTTTCTTT	CASSDMTGPNTEAFF
TRBJ2-7	TRBV5-5	-	-	TGTGCCAGCAGCCTTTCGCCCCAGGGGCAGTACTTC	CASSLSPQGQYF
TRBJ2-2	TRBV5-4	-	-	TGTGCCAGCAGCTTGGAACCGGGACAAGTGAACACCGGGGAGCTGTTTTTT	CASSLEPGQVNTGELFF
TRBJ2-3	TRBV27	-	TRBD2	TGTGCCAGCAGTTTTCGTGGTAGCGGGGAGGACACAGATACGCAGTATTTT	CASSFRGSGEDTDTQYF
TRBJ1-2	TRBV7-9	few	-	TGTGCCAGCAGCTCCCTGACCCACTTTCCGGGAGCTTCGTCCTATGGCTACACCTTC	CASSSLTHFPGASSYGYTF
TRBJ1-3	TRBV6-1	few	TRBD1	TGTGCCAGCAGTGAAGCGCTGCCGGGACAGGGAAACCTTCGGACGCGAAACACCATATATTTT	CASSEALPGQGNLRTRNTIYF
TRBJ1-5	TRBV2	-	-	TGTGCCAGCAGTCTGGGCAGGGTATATCAGCCCCAGCATTTT	CASSLGRVYQPQHF
TRBJ2-6	TRBV5-4	-	-	TGTGCCAGCAGCTTGTTCCCCAGGAAGTTCTCTGGGGCCAACGTCCTGACTTTC	CASSLFPRKFSGANVLTF